Sequencing of this TCR beta chain was carried out in a study of T cell changes during pregnancy in multiple sclerosis. The table came from immunoSEQ multiplex PCR; TCRdb's copy has only in-frame clones and leaves some out. The sample has more than 80,000 clones; around 93% are singletons. The CDR3 has 15 residues. V was pared by 3 bases and J by 0 bases, with 7 bases of the junction left unmatched. Germline CDR1 GTSNPN, CDR2 SVGIG (reference sequence). This receptor was taken from a female donor with multiple sclerosis, enrolled in a pregnancy study. The chain is built from TRBV30 and TRBJ1-1; 7 bases are a match to TRBD1. This specimen was peripheral blood, taken after pregnancy. The CDR3 coding sequence is TGTGCCTGGAGGGGGGGACAGCAGATGAACACTGAAGCTTTCTTT. This gives the protein CAWRGGQQMNTEAFF.